Below, 18 T cell receptor beta chains from the same sample are listed, as sequenced in a study of T cells in Graves' hyperthyroidism and ophthalmopathy. Amplification of TCR beta CDR3 regions was performed using RNA transcripts as template. RT-PCR in the first round (using the HTBI primer set) targeted the TCR CDR3. Each CDR3 protein is one row after TCRdb ran MiXCR on the multiplex PCR reads. The table lists 500,000 or so distinct CDR3 sequences, under 20% of them singletons. The source material was blood. Source of these receptors: a woman younger than 30 with Graves' ophthalmopathy.

In this sample, this clonotype turned up a few times. The CDR3 reads CASRPGVPDTQYF. The CDR3 DNA is TGTGCCAGCAGACCAGGGGTACCAGATACGCAGTATTTT. The chain employs TRBV25-1 and TRBJ2-3; the D gene is possibly TRBD1 (6 bases). The V end was cut by 6 bases, the J end by 4 bases, with 11 bases between. Germline lookup yields CDR1 MGHDK and CDR2 SYGVNS. CDR3 length: 13 amino acids.

This clonotype was seen ten or more times. The rearrangement links TRBV24-1 to TRBJ1-2; D perhaps matches TRBD1 (5 bases). This CDR3 region has 13 residues. The V gene's germline CDR1 is KGHDR and CDR2 SFDVKD. V lost 3 bases and J 4 bases, leaving 8 bases between the germline ends. The CDR3 loop is CATSDGALYGYTF. For the CDR3, the DNA is TGTGCCACCAGTGATGGGGCACTCTATGGCTACACCTTC.

The V gene is TRBV3-1, the J gene TRBJ1-2; D is unclear. This CDR3 region has 14 residues. The ends were cut back, 0 bases at V and 9 bases at J, with 14 bases in the middle. CDR1 is LGHDT and CDR2 is YNNKEL in the germline V gene (reference sequence). The chain's CDR3 is CASSQEVGIRSYTF. In DNA form, the CDR3 reads TGTGCCAGCAGCCAAGAGGTGGGAATTAGGAGCTACACCTTC.

This clonotype was seen only a few times. The genes are TRBV7-9 and TRBJ1-2; 7 bases match TRBD1. V gave up 1 base and J gave up 13 bases; unmatched junction bases: 6. The CDR3 totals 12 residues. CDR1 is SEHNR and CDR2 is FQNEAQ in the germline V gene (reference sequence). CDR3 nucleotides: TGTGCCAGCAGCTTAGGACAGGGAAACTGCACCTTC. This encodes CASSLGQGNCTF. The entire variable domain, with the rest obtained from reference TRBV7-9 and TRBJ1-2, is as follows: DTGVSQNPRHKITKRGQNVTFRCDPISEHNRLYWYRQTLGQGPEFLTYFQNEAQLEKSRLLSDRFSAERPKGSFSTLEIQRTEQGDSAMYLCASSLGQGNCTFGSGTRLTVV.

This clonotype occurred many times. The chain carries TRBV7-9 and TRBJ2-3; perhaps D is TRBD1 or TRBD2 (5 bases each). V was cut by 5 bases and J by 7 bases, with 13 bases left in between. The CDR3 length is 13 residues. Germline-derived CDR1 and CDR2 are SEHNR and FQNEAQ (reference sequence). The CDR3 spells CASSIAQGHTQYF. In nucleotides, the CDR3 is TGTGCCAGCAGCATTGCCCAGGGACATACGCAGTATTTT.

There are a few counts of this clonotype. This clone may be a read error of a much larger clone one base away. The rearrangement links TRBV7-2 to TRBJ1-4, with 10 nucleotides matching TRBD1. Germline CDR1 is SGHTA and CDR2 is FQGNSA. CDR3 length: 14 residues. CDR3 sequence (DNA): TGTGCCAGCAGCGCGGGACAGGGGTATGAAAGACTGTTTTTT. Its translation: CASSAGQGYERLFF.

This clonotype was seen ten or more times. The chain carries TRBV28 and TRBJ2-2; 11 bases line up with TRBD2. CDR1 is MDHEN and CDR2 is SYDVKM in the germline V gene. J was trimmed by 5 bases and V by 3 bases; bases with no gene match: 8. The CDR3 runs 17 residues. This chain's CDR3 is CASSFLELAGVTGELFF. In nucleotides, the CDR3 is TGTGCCAGCAGTTTTTTAGAACTAGCGGGAGTAACCGGGGAGCTGTTTTTT.

At least ten counts were recorded for this clonotype. This chain joins TRBV27 and TRBJ1-1; 8 nucleotides agree with TRBD1. The CDR3 loop spans 15 amino acids. The ends lost 4 bases at V and 0 bases at J; junction bases unmatched: 4. CDR1 MNHEY and CDR2 SMNVEV come from the germline V gene (reference sequence). The CDR3 region has the DNA TGTGCCAGCAGTTCACAGGGGGTTTTGAACACTGAAGCTTTCTTT. Amino acid sequence: CASSSQGVLNTEAFF.

The chain couples TRBV5-6 to TRBJ1-4; perhaps TRBD1 as D (5 bases). The CDR3 contains 16 residues. Per the germline V gene, CDR1 is SGHDT and CDR2 is YYEEEE. Trimming took off 0 bases at V and 4 bases at J, with 13 bases between the two ends. The chain's CDR3 is CASSLAQGGLNEKLFF. DNA of the CDR3: TGTGCCAGCAGCTTGGCCCAGGGTGGGCTTAATGAAAAACTGTTTTTT. The entire variable domain, with the rest obtained from reference TRBV5-6 and TRBJ1-4, is as follows: DAGVTQSPTHLIKTRGQQVTLRCSPKSGHDTVSWYQQALGQGPQFIFQYYEEEERQRGNFPDRFSGHQFPNYSSELNVNALLLGDSALYLCASSLAQGGLNEKLFFGSGTQLSVL.

This clonotype was seen a handful of times. The V call is TRBV6-2 or TRBV6-3, the J call TRBJ2-7; D not certain. V gave up 6 bases and J gave up 3 bases, with 12 bases separating them. The CDR3 contains 13 residues. Germline loops: CDR1 MNHEY, CDR2 SVGEGT. The CDR3 region has the DNA TGTGCCAGCAGCCCCTCACCCTACTACGAGCAGTACTTC. Its translation: CASSPSPYYEQYF.

DNA for the CDR3: TGTGCCAGTAGTATAGGTGACCAGAGCTCCTACAATGAGCAGTTCTTC. It yields the protein CASSIGDQSSYNEQFF. The J gene is TRBJ2-1, the V gene TRBV19; no clear D gene. Trimming took 1 base from V and 0 from J, leaving 10 bases between them. The germline gives CDR1 LNHDA, CDR2 SQIVND (reference sequence). The CDR3 loop spans 16 amino acids.

The rearrangement joins TRBV2 to TRBJ2-5, with TRBD2 identical over 7 bases. Trimming removed 4 bases from V and 2 bases from J; junction bases left unmatched: 7. The CDR3 has 15 amino acids. Germline-derived CDR1 and CDR2 are SNHLY and FYNNEI. The CDR3 DNA follows: TGTGCCAGCAGTGCCACGGGACTACCACAAGAGACCCAGTACTTC. Translating it yields CASSATGLPQETQYF.

A note on this clonotype: A much larger clone lies one base from this, so it may be a read error. The chain has TRBV20-1 and TRBJ2-1, with 15 bases fitting TRBD2. CDR3 length: 15 residues. Germline CDR1 DFQATT, CDR2 SNEGSKA (reference sequence). The CDR3 protein is CGARTSGGDYNEQFF. The DNA for the CDR3 is TGCGGTGCTCGGACTAGCGGGGGGGACTACAATGAGCAGTTCTTC.

This CDR3 reads CASSRLTGGRVWSTEAFF. The CDR3 DNA reads as TGTGCCAGCAGCCGACTGACAGGGGGCAGAGTTTGGAGCACTGAAGCTTTCTTT. J is TRBJ1-1 and V is TRBV5-6, with 10 bases lining up with TRBD1. V trimming: 4 bases; J trimming: 4 bases; junction bases outside the gene matches: 16. The CDR3 runs 18 residues. Per the germline V gene, CDR1 is SGHDT and CDR2 is YYEEEE.

This clonotype has ten or more counts. The rearrangement links TRBV7-8 to TRBJ2-4, with TRBD2 matching 11 bases. This CDR3 is built from 18 residues. With V trimmed by 1 base and J by 1 base, 6 bases remained unmatched. Germline CDR1 is SGHVS and CDR2 is FQNEAQ. CDR3 region: CASSLGWASGRAKNIQYF. Written as DNA, the CDR3 is TGTGCCAGCAGCTTAGGTTGGGCTAGCGGGAGGGCCAAAAACATTCAGTACTTC.

This clonotype has only a few counts. The chain combines TRBV19 with TRBJ1-1; perhaps TRBD1 as D (5 bases). V shed 7 bases and J shed 6 bases, with 18 bases lying between them. Germline CDR1 LNHDA, CDR2 SQIVND (reference sequence). The CDR3 consists of 14 residues. The CDR3 bases are TGTGCCAGTACAACCTTCACGGGGCCCGCTGAAGCTTTCTTT. Amino acids: CASTTFTGPAEAFF.

V is TRBV7-8 and J is TRBJ2-2; no definite D call. The CDR3 runs 14 residues. V was cut by 1 base and J by 3 bases, with 6 bases left in between. Germline V gene sequence: CDR1 SGHVS, CDR2 FQNEAQ. CDR3: CASSLVTYTGELFF. The CDR3, as DNA: TGTGCCAGCAGCTTAGTAACGTACACCGGGGAGCTGTTTTTT. The full variable domain, rest sourced from reference TRBV7-8 and TRBJ2-2, is GAGVSQSPRYKVAKRGQDVALRCDPISGHVSLFWYQQALGQGPEFLTYFQNEAQLDKSGLPSDRFFAERPEGSVSTLKIQRTQQEDSAVYLCASSLVTYTGELFFGEGSRLTVL.

Regarding this clonotype: A read error may explain this, as a much larger clone is one base away. The CDR3 ends on some other residue instead of the conserved phenylalanine or tryptophan, so this is likely a read error. The genes are TRBV12-3 or TRBV12-4 and TRBJ2-7; 10 bases align to TRBD2. This CDR3 comprises 14 residues. J lost 2 bases, V lost 6 bases, and 4 bases had no gene match. The CDR3 loop is CASRRSGRAYEQYL. The CDR3 nucleotides read TGTGCCAGCAGGCGGAGCGGGAGGGCCTACGAGCAGTACCTC.